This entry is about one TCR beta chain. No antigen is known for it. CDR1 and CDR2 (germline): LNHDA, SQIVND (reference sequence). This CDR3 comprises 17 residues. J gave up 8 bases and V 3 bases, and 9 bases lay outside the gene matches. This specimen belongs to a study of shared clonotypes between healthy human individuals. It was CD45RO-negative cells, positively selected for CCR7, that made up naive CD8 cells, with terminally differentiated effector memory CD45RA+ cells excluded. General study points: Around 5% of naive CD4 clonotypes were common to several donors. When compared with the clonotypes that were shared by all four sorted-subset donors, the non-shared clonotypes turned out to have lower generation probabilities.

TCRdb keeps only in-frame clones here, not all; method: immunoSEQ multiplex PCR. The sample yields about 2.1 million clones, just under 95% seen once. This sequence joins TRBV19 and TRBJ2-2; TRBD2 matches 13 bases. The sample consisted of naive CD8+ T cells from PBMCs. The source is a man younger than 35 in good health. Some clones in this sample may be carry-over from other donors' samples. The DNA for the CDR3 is TGTGCCAGTAGTATCCAGGGACTAGCGGGAAGGTTGGGGGAGCTGTTTTTT. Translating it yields CASSIQGLAGRLGELFF.